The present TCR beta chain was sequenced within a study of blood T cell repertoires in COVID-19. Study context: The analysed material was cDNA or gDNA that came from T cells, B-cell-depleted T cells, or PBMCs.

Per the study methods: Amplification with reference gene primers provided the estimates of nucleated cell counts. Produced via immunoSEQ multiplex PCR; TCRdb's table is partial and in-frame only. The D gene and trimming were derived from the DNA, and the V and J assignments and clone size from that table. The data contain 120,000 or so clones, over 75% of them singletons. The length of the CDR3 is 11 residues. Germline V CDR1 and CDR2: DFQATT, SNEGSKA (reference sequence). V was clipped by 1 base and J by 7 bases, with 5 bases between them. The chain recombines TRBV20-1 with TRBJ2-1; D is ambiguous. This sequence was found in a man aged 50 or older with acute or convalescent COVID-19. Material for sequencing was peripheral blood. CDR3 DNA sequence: TGCAGTGCTAGAGGTCTAAATGAGCAGTTCTTC. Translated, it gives CSARGLNEQFF.